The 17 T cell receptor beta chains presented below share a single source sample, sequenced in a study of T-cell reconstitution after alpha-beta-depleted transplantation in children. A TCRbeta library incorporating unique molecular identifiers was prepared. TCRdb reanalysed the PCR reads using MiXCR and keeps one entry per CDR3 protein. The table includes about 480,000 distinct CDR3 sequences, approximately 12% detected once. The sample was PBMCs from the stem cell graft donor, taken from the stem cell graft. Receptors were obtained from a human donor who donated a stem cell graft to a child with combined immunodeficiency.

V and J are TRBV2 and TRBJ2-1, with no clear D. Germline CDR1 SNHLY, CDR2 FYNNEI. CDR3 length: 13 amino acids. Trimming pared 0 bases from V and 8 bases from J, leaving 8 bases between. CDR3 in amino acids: CASSEARMHEQFF. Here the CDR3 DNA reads TGTGCCAGCAGTGAAGCTAGAATGCATGAGCAGTTCTTC.

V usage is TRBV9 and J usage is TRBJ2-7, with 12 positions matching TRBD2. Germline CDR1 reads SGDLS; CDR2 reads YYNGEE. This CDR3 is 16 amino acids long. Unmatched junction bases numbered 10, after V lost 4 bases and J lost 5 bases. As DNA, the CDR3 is TGTGCCAGCAGCATCCTAGCGGGAGGGCCAGTCAACGAGCAGTACTTC. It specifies CASSILAGGPVNEQYF.

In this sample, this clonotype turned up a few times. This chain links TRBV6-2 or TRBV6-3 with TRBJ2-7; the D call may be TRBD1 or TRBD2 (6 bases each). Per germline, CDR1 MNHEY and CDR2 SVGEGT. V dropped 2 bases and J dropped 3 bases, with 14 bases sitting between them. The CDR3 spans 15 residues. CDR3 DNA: TGTGCCAGCAGTTACGGGTTGGGGGGCCTCTACGAGCAGTACTTC. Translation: CASSYGLGGLYEQYF.

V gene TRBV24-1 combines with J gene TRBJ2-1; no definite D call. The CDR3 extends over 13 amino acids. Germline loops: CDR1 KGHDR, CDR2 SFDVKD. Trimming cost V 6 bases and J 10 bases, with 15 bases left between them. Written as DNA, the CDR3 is TGTGCCACCAGTATTAAAGCTATAGGGGAGCAGTTCTTC. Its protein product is CATSIKAIGEQFF.

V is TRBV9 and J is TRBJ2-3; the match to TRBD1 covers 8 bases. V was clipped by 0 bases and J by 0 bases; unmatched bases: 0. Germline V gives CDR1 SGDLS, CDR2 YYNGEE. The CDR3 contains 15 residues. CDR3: CASSVGTGSTDTQYF. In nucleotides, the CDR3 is TGTGCCAGCAGCGTAGGGACAGGGAGCACAGATACGCAGTATTTT. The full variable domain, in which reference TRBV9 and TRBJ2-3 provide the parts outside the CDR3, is DSGVTQTPKHLITATGQRVTLRCSPRSGDLSVYWYQQSLDQGLQFLIQYYNGEERAKGNILERFSAQQFPDLHSELNLSSLELGDSALYFCASSVGTGSTDTQYFGPGTRLTVL.

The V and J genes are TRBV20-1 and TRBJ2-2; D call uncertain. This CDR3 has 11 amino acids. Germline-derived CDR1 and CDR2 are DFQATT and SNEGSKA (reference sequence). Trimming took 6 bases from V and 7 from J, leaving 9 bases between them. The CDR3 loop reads CSARRDGELFF. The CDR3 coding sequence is TGCAGTGCCAGAAGGGACGGGGAGCTGTTTTTT.

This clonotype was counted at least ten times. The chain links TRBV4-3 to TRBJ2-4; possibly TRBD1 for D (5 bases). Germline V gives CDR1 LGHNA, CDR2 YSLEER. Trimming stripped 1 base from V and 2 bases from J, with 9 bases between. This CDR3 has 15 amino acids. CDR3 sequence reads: CASSQAWGPKNIQYF. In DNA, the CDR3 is TGCGCCAGCAGCCAAGCGTGGGGCCCCAAAAACATTCAGTACTTC.

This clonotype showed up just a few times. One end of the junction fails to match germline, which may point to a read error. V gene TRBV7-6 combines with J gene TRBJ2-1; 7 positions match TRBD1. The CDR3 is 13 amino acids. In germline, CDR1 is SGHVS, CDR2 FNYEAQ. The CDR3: CASSSQDRNEQFF. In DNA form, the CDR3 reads TGTGCCAGCAGCTCCCAGGACAGGAATGAGCAGTTCTTT.

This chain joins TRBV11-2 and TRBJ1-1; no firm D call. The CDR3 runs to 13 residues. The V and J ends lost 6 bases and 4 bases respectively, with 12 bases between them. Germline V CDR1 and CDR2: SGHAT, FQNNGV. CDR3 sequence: CASSRWGGTEAFF. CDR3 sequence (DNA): TGTGCCAGCAGTCGATGGGGAGGCACTGAAGCTTTCTTT. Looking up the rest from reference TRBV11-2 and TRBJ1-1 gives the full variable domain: EAGVAQSPRYKIIEKRQSVAFWCNPISGHATLYWYQQILGQGPKLLIQFQNNGVVDDSQLPKDRFSAERLKGVDSTLKIQPAKLEDSAVYLCASSRWGGTEAFFGQGTRLTVV.

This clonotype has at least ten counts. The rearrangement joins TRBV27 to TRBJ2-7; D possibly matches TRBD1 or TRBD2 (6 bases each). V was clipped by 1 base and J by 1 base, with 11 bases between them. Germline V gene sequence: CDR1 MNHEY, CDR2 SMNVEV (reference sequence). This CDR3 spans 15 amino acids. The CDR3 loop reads CASSLFGGRSYEQYF. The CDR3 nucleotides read TGTGCCAGCAGTTTATTTGGGGGGCGGTCCTACGAGCAGTACTTC.

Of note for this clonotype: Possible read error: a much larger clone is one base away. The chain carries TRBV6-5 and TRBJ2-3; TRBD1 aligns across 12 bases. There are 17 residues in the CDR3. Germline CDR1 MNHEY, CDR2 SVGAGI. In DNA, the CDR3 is TGTGCCAACAGTTACTCTGCCGGGACAGGGGGCCCAGATACGCAGTATTTT. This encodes CANSYSAGTGGPDTQYF.

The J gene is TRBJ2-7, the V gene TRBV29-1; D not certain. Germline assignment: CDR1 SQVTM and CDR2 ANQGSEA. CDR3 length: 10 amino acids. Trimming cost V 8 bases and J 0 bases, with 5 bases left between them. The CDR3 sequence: CSKYSYEQYF. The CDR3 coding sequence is TGCAGCAAGTACTCCTACGAGCAGTACTTC.

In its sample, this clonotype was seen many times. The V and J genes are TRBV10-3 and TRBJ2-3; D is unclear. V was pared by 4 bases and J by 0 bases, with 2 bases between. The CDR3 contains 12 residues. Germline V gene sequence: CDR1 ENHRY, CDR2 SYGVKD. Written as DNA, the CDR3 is TGTGCCATCAGTGGTAGCACAGATACGCAGTATTTT. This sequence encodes CAISGSTDTQYF.

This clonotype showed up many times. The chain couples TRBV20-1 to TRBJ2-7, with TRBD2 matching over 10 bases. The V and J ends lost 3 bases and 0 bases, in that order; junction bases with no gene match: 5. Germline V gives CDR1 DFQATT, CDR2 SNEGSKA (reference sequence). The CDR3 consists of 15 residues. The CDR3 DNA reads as TGCAGTGCTAGGGCTAGCGGGGGCAACTCCTACGAGCAGTACTTC. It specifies CSARASGGNSYEQYF.

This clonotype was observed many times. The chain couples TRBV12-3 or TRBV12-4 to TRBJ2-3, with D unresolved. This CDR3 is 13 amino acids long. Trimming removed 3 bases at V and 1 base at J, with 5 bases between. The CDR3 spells CASSFSGTDTQYF. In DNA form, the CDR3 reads TGTGCCAGCAGTTTTTCGGGCACAGATACGCAGTATTTT.

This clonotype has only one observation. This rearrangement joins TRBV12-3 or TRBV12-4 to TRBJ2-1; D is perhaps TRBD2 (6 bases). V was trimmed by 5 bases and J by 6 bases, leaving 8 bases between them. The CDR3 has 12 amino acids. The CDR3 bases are TGTGCCAGCAGTCGACTAGTCAATGAGCAGTTCTTC. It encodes CASSRLVNEQFF.

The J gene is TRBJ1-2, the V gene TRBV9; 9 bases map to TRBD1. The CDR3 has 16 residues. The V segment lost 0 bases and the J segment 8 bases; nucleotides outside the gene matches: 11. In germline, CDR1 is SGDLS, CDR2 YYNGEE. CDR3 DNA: TGTGCCAGCAGCGTAGCCTCGACCGGGACAGGGAAAGGCTACACCTTC. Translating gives CASSVASTGTGKGYTF.